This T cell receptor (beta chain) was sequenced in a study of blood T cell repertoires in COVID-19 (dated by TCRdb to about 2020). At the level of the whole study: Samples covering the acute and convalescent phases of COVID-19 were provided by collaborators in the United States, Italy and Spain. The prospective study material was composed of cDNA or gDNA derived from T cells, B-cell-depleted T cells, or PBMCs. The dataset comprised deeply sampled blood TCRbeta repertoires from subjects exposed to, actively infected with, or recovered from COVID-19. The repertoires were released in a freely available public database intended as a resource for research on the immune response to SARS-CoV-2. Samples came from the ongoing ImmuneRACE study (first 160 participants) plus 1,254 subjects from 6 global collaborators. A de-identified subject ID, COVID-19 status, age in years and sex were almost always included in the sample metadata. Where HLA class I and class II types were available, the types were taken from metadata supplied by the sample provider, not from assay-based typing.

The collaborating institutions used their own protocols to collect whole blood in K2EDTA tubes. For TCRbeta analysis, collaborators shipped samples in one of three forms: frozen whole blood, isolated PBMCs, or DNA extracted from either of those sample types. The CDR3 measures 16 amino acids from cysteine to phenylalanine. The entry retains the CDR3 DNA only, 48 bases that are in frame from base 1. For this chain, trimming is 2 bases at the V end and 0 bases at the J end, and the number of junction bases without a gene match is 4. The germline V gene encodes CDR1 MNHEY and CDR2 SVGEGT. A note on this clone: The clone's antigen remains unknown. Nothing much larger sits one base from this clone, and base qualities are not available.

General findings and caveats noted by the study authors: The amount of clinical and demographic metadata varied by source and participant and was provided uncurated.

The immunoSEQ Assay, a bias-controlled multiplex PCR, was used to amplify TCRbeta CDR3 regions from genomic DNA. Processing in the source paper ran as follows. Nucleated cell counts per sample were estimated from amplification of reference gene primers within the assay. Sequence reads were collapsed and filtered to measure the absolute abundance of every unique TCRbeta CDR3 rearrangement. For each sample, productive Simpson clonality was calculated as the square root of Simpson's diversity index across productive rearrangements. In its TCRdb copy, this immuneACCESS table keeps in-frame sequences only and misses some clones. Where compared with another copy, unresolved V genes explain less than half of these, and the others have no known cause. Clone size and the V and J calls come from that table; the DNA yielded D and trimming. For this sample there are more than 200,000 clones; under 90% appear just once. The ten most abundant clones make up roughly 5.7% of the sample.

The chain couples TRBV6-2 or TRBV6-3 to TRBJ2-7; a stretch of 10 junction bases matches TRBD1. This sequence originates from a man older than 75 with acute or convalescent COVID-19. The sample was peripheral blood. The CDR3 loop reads CASSYPDRGVSYEQYF. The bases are TGTGCCAGCAGTTACCCGGACAGGGGGGTCTCCTACGAGCAGTACTTC.